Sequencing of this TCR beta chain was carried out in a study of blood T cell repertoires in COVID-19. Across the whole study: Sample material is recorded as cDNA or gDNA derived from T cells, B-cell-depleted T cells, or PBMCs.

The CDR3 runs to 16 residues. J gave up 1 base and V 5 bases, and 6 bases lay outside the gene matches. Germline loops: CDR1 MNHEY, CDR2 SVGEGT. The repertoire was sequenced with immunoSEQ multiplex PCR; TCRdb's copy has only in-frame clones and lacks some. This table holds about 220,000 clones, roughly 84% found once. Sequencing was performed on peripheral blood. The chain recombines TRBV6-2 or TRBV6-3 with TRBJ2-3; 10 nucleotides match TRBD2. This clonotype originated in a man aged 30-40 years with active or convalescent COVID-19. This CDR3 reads CASSITSGAGTDTQYF. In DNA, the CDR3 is TGTGCCAGCAGTATTACTAGCGGGGCGGGCACAGATACGCAGTATTTT.